This T cell receptor (beta chain) was recorded in a study of blood T cell repertoires in COVID-19. TCRdb's table, derived via immunoSEQ multiplex PCR, lists solely in-frame clones and lacks some. In the table there are a few hundred thousand clones, about 85% of which are singletons. This clone was observed a few times. The CDR3 spans 12 residues. CDR1 and CDR2 from the germline V gene are SGHAT and FQNNGV. V was cut by 0 bases and J by 7 bases, with 6 bases left in between. Sequenced sample: peripheral blood. This rearrangement joins TRBV11-2 to TRBJ2-5; weak D call: TRBD2 (6 bases). The origin of this receptor is a woman over 75 with COVID-19, enrolled during active disease. CDR3: CASSLDSGTQYF. DNA for the CDR3: TGTGCCAGCAGCTTAGATAGCGGGACCCAGTACTTC.